This T cell receptor beta chain originates from a study of response to subunit inactivated influenza vaccine. General study points: That few new T cells are recruited by each seasonal influenza vaccination was the authors' suggestion.

In the case of this clonotype: The antigen remains unidentified.

Using its own MiXCR run on the RT-PCR reads, TCRdb lists one record per CDR3 protein. Found here are about 570,000 distinct CDR3 sequences, about 11% of them singletons; the top ten hold 9.5% to 11%. This CDR3 is 13 amino acids long. Per the germline V gene, CDR1 is DFQATT and CDR2 is SNEGSKA (reference sequence). V shed 8 bases, J shed 0 bases, and the junction held 7 bases outside the gene matches. The sample was also linked to a second study, of T cells expressing NK-cell markers. Per that paper: Generation of TCR beta cDNA was performed by 5'RACE template switching incorporating UMIs. Obtained from sorted CD3+CD56+NKG2C+, CD3+CD56+NKG2C- and CD3+CD56-NKG2C+ T cells were the TCR beta repertoires. Several experiments confined sorting to alpha-beta TCR T cells with an anti-gamma-delta TCR antibody. The study found dominant NKG2C+ clonotypes at about 1.0-8% of CD8+ T cells in six donors.

The chain carries TRBV20-1 and TRBJ2-7; 7 bases agree with TRBD2. This specimen was PBMCs from blood, taken on the day of vaccination. This receptor was obtained from a man aged 50 to 60 who received an inactivated influenza vaccine. The CDR3 DNA sequence: TGCAGTTATAGGAGCGGGAACTCCTACGAGCAGTACTTC. Translating it yields CSYRSGNSYEQYF.